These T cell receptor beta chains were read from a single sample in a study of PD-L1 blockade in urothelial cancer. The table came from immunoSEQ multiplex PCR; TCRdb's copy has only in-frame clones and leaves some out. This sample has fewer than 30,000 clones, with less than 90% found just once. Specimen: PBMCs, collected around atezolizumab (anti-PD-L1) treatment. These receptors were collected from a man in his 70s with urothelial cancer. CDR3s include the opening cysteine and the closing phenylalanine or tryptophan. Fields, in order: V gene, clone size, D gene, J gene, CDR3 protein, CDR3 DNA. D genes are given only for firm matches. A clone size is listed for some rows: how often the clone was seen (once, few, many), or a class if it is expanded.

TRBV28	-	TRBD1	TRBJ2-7	CASNQLQGAYEQYF	TGTGCCAGCAACCAACTCCAGGGGGCCTACGAGCAGTACTTC
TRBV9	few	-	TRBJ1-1	CASSAFTRSAFF	TGTGCCAGCAGCGCTTTTACGAGGTCGGCTTTCTTT
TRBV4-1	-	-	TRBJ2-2	CASSPGPNTGELFF	TGCGCCAGCAGCCCAGGTCCCAACACCGGGGAGCTGTTTTTT
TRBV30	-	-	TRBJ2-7	CAWSVSRHNSYEQYF	TGTGCCTGGAGTGTGTCGCGACATAACTCCTACGAGCAGTACTTC
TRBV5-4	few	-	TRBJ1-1	CASSFVGGVAFF	TGTGCCAGCAGCTTCGTAGGGGGGGTGGCTTTCTTT
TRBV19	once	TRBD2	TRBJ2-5	CASRLAGEGGQYF	TGTGCCAGCAGACTAGCGGGAGAAGGTGGCCAGTACTTC
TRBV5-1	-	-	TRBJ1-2	CASSLGGAGNYGYTF	TGCGCCAGCAGCTTGGGGGGCGCAGGAAACTATGGCTACACCTTC
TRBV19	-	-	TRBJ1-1	CASSSGGGEAFF	TGTGCCAGTAGCTCCGGCGGGGGCGAAGCTTTCTTT
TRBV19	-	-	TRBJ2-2	CASISTGTLNTGELFF	TGTGCCAGTATCTCGACCGGGACACTGAACACCGGGGAGCTGTTTTTT
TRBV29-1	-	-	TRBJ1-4	CSVGQANEKLFF	TGCAGCGTTGGACAGGCTAATGAAAAACTGTTTTTT
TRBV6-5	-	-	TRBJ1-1	CASSQDRHTEAFF	TGTGCCAGCAGTCAGGACAGACACACTGAAGCTTTCTTT
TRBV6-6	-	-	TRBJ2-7	CASTNSGPRYYEQYF	TGTGCCAGCACCAACTCAGGCCCCAGATACTACGAGCAGTACTTC
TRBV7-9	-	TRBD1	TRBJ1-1	CASSPGQGTEAFF	TGTGCCAGCAGCCCTGGACAGGGCACTGAAGCTTTCTTT
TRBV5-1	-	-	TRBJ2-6	CASSLALSGANVLTF	TGCGCCAGCAGCTTGGCCTTATCTGGGGCCAACGTCCTGACTTTC
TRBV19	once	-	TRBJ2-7	CASSMGQGIGEQYF	TGTGCCAGTAGTATGGGGCAGGGAATCGGCGAGCAGTACTTC
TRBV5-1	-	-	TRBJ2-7	CASSLDVGGKDEQYF	TGCGCCAGCAGCCTGGACGTGGGAGGCAAGGACGAGCAGTACTTC
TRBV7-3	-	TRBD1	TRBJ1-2	CASSPYTGAGYTF	TGTGCCAGCAGCCCTTATACAGGGGCGGGCTACACCTTC
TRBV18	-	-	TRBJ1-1	CASSPQGSDSEAFF	TGTGCCAGCTCACCACAGGGGTCAGACAGTGAAGCTTTCTTT
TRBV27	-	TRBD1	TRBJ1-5	CASSTGERHQPQHF	TGTGCCAGCAGCACAGGGGAAAGACATCAGCCCCAGCATTTT
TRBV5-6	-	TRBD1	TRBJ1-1	CASSSLSGGGVAFF	TGTGCCAGCAGCTCACTTTCTGGAGGGGGCGTAGCTTTCTTT
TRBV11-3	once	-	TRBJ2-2	CASSFTGNTGELFF	TGTGCCAGCAGCTTCACAGGGAACACCGGGGAGCTGTTTTTT
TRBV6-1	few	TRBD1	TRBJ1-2	CASMNRGGSYGYTF	TGTGCCAGCATGAACAGGGGGGGGTCCTATGGCTACACCTTC
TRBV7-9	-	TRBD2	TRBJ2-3	CASSVTSEVTDTQYF	TGTGCCAGCAGCGTGACTAGCGAGGTCACAGATACGCAGTATTTT
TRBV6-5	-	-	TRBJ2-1	CASSYGPLNEQFF	TGTGCCAGCAGTTACGGGCCCCTAAATGAGCAGTTCTTC
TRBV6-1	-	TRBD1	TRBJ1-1	CASRDRGFAEAFF	TGTGCCAGCAGGGACAGGGGTTTCGCCGAAGCTTTCTTT
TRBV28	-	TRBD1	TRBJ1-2	CASSTPDRNYGYTF	TGTGCCAGCAGTACTCCGGACAGGAACTATGGCTACACCTTC
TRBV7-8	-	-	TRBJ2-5	CASSLASGDIGEETQYF	TGTGCCAGCAGCTTAGCTAGTGGGGACATTGGGGAAGAGACCCAGTACTTC
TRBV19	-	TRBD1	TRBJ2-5	CASSGTGAQETQYF	TGTGCCAGTAGCGGGACAGGGGCGCAAGAGACCCAGTACTTC
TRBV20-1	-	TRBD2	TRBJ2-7	CSVGRENEQYF	TGCAGTGTTGGGCGGGAGAATGAGCAGTACTTC
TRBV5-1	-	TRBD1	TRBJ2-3	CASSLGQGKADTQYF	TGCGCCAGCAGCCTCGGACAGGGGAAGGCAGATACGCAGTATTTT
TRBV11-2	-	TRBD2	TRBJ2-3	CASSSSGLTDTQYF	TGTGCCAGCAGCTCTAGCGGACTCACAGATACGCAGTATTTT